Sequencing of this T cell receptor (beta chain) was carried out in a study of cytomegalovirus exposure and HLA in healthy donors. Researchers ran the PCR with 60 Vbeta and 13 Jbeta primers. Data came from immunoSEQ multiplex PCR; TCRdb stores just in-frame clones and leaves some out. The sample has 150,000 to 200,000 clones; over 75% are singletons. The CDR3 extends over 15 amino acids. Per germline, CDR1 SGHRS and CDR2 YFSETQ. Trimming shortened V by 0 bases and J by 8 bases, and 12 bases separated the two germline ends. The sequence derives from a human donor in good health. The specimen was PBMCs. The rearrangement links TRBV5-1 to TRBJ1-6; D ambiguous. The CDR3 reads CASSLAGIGHSPLHF. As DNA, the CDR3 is TGCGCCAGCAGCTTGGCGGGGATTGGTCATTCACCCCTCCACTTT.